This TCR beta chain was observed in a study of blood T cell repertoires in COVID-19. Clones were sequenced by immunoSEQ multiplex PCR, and TCRdb holds only the in-frame ones, with some missing. This sample has more than 200,000 clones, with 65% to 85% found just once. V trimming: 5 bases; J trimming: 5 bases; junction bases outside the gene matches: 8. CDR1 and CDR2 (germline): SGHVS, FQNEAQ. The CDR3 length is 16 residues. The chain couples TRBV7-8 to TRBJ2-5; 13 bases are a match to TRBD2. The sequence was obtained from a woman of 80 years or more with acute or convalescent COVID-19. The sample consisted of peripheral blood. Here the CDR3 DNA reads TGTGCCAGCAGCCCGAGGACTAGCGGGAGCTTTGAGACCCAGTACTTC. Its translation is CASSPRTSGSFETQYF.